Presented here are 4 T cell receptor beta chains from one specimen sequenced in a study of response to subunit inactivated influenza vaccine. MiXCR was run by TCRdb on the RT-PCR reads, yielding one entry per CDR3 protein. The data contain roughly 520,000 distinct CDR3 sequences, approximately 24% of them singletons. The source was CD4+ T cells sorted from PBMCs, collected more than 4 days after vaccination. Receptors were obtained from a man between 45 and 60 years old who received an inactivated influenza vaccine.

This clonotype has more than one count but fewer than ten. This chain joins TRBV7-2 and TRBJ1-4; the D is unclear. There are 14 residues in the CDR3. CDR1 is SGHTA and CDR2 is FQGNSA in the germline V gene. Trimming stripped 1 base from V and 4 bases from J, with 7 bases between. CDR3 loop: CASSLGPLNEKLFF. CDR3 sequence (DNA): TGTGCCAGCAGCTTAGGACCGCTTAATGAAAAACTGTTTTTT. The full variable domain, completed using reference TRBV7-2 and TRBJ1-4, is GAGVSQSPSNKVTEKGKDVELRCDPISGHTALYWYRQSLGQGLEFLIYFQGNSAPDKSGLPSDRFSAERTGGSVSTLTIQRTQQEDSAVYLCASSLGPLNEKLFFGSGTQLSVL.

This rearrangement joins TRBV19 to TRBJ1-6, with TRBD1 matching over 7 bases. CDR3 size: 14 residues. Germline-derived CDR1 and CDR2 are LNHDA and SQIVND (reference sequence). V dropped 7 bases and J dropped 9; count of bases not matched to a gene: 9. The CDR3 nucleotides read TGTGCCAGTACCCCGACAGGGACGAGTTCACCCCTCCACTTT. This encodes CASTPTGTSSPLHF.

This chain connects TRBV2 to TRBJ2-2; 7 bases are a match to TRBD1. Per germline, CDR1 SNHLY and CDR2 FYNNEI. The CDR3 length is 14 residues. Trimming took 5 bases from V and 5 from J; bases not matched to a gene: 5. The CDR3 nucleotides are TGTGCCAGCAGTCTAGACAGGGAGACCGGGGAGCTGTTTTTT. This gives the protein CASSLDRETGELFF. Complete variable domain (other parts from reference TRBV2 and TRBJ2-2): EPEVTQTPSHQVTQMGQEVILRCVPISNHLYFYWYRQILGQKVEFLVSFYNNEISEKSEIFDDQFSVERPDGSNFTLKIRSTKLEDSAMYFCASSLDRETGELFFGEGSRLTVL.

At least ten counts were recorded for this clonotype. The rearrangement links TRBV9 to TRBJ2-7; 8 bases are shared with TRBD2. CDR1 is SGDLS, CDR2 YYNGEE, per germline. V lost 0 bases, J lost 8 bases, and 10 bases stayed unmatched. CDR3 length: 15 residues. The CDR3 nucleotides read TGTGCCAGCAGCGTAGATTGGCGGGAGGACACGAAGCAGTACTTC. This gives the protein CASSVDWREDTKQYF.